This T cell receptor (beta chain) was captured by sequencing in a study of blood T cell repertoires in COVID-19. Turning to the study itself: PBMCs, B-cell-depleted T cells, or T cells were the source of the cDNA or gDNA that made up the material.

Clones were read by immunoSEQ multiplex PCR, and TCRdb kept only the in-frame ones, dropping some. The sample carries over 50,000 clones, around 86% recorded once. This clonotype was obtained from a human donor in a cohort sampled during active COVID-19. The material sequenced was peripheral blood.

In nucleotides, the CDR3 is TGTGCCAGCAGTTTCGGACTAGTCCCAGATACGCAGTATTTT. Amino acids: CASSFGLVPDTQYF. The chain carries TRBV28 and TRBJ2-3, with 7 bases lining up with TRBD2. The CDR3 loop spans 14 amino acids. Looked up from germline, CDR1 is MDHEN and CDR2 is SYDVKM. After removal of 3 bases from V and 4 bases from J, the junction contained 4 bases not matched to a gene.